This T cell receptor (beta chain) was obtained from a study of blood T cells in healthy people across ages. Study-level information: Capture by template switching was about one barcoded beta molecule per two T cells.

Then a second PCR, running about 7 to 11 cycles, was carried out with a sample-barcoded 5' primer and a J-beta primer mix. TCRdb processed the 5' RACE reads anew with MiXCR; each CDR3 protein has one entry. The sample contains 1.5 million to 1.8 million distinct CDR3 sequences, 42% of which appear only once. This clonotype was found a few times. The CDR3 has 14 amino acids. The J segment lost 7 bases and the V segment lost 3 bases, leaving 4 bases of the junction unmatched. The germline gives CDR1 MGHDK, CDR2 SYGVNS. Sequencing was performed on blood. The gene calls are TRBV25-1 and TRBJ1-4, with 8 bases that match TRBD1. This clonotype was sampled from a woman aged 18-30 years in good health. CDR3 protein: CASSEGQESEKLFF. CDR3 DNA: TGTGCCAGCAGTGAGGGACAGGAATCTGAAAAACTGTTTTTT.